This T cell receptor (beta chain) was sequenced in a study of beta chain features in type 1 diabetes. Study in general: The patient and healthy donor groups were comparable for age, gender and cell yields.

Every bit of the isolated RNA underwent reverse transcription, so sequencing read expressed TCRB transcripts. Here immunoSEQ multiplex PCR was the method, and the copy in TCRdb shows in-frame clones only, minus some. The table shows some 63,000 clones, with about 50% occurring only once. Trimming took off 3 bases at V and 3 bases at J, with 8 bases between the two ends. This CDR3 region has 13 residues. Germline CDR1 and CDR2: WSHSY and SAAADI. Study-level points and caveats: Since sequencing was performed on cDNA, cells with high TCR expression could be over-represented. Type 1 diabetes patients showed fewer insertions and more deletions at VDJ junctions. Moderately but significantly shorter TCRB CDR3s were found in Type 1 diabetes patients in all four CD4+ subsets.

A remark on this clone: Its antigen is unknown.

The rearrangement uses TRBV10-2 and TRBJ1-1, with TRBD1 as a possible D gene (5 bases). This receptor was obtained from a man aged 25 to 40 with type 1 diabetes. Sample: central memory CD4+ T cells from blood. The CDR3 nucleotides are TGCGCCAGCAGTGATCAAGGGGACACTGAAGCTTTCTTT. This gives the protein CASSDQGDTEAFF.